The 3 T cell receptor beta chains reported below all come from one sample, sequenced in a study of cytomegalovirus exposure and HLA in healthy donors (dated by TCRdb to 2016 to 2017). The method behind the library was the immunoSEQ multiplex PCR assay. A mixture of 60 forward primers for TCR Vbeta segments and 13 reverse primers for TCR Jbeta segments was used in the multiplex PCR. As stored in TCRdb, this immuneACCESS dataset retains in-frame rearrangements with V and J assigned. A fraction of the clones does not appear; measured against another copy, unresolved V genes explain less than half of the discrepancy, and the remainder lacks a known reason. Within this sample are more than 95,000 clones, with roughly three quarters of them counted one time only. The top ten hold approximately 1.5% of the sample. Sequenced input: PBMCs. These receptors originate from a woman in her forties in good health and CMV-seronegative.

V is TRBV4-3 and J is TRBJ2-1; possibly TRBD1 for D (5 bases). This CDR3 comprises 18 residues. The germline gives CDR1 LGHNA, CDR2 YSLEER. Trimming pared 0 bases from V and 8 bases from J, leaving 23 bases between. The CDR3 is CASSQDPHQGGIFDEQFF. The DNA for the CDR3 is TGCGCCAGCAGCCAAGATCCGCACCAGGGTGGGATTTTTGATGAGCAGTTCTTC.

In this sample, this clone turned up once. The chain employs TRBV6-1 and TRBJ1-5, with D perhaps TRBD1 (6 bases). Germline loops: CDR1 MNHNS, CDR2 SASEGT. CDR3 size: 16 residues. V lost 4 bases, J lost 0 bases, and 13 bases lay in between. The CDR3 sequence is CASSADRAYSNQPQHF. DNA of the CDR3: TGTGCCAGCAGTGCGGACAGAGCTTATAGCAATCAGCCCCAGCATTTT.

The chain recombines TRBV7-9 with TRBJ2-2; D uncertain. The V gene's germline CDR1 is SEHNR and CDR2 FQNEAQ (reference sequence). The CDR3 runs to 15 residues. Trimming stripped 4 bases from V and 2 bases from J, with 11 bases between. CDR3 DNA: TGTGCCAGCAGCTCAAAAACAGAAAACACCGGGGAGCTGTTTTTT. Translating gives CASSSKTENTGELFF.